This T cell receptor beta chain was sequenced in a study of blood T cells in healthy people across ages. Germline V gene lookup returns CDR1 SGHAT and CDR2 FQNNGV. V shed 4 bases and J shed 0 bases, with 19 bases lying between them. The CDR3 is 17 residues long. A J-beta primer mix and a sample-barcoded 5' primer were used in a second PCR of roughly 6 to 12 cycles. Using its own MiXCR run on the 5' RACE reads, TCRdb lists one record per CDR3 protein. This table has over a million distinct CDR3 sequences, 35% to 50% appearing once. This clonotype was counted ten times or more. Sample: blood. The TCR comes from a woman aged 55-69 years in good health. V is TRBV11-2 and J is TRBJ2-7, with TRBD2 as a possible D gene (6 bases). CDR3 sequence reads: CASSSRPDGAGSYEQYF. CDR3 sequence (DNA): TGTGCCAGCAGCTCAAGACCAGACGGAGCGGGCTCCTACGAGCAGTACTTC.